This entry describes one TCR beta chain. Its specificity is unknown. This sample stems from a study of T cell responses to AZD1222 COVID-19 vaccine. Study as a whole: Pooling of second doses given at about 4 or about 12 weeks was done. Study-wide results and limits: White British donors predominated, females outnumbered males, and clonal diversity was possibly underestimated. Repertoire sampling happened only post peak T cell response. Two AZD1222 doses significantly raised spike-specific TCR breadth and depth over controls.

The method was immunoSEQ multiplex PCR; TCRdb's version includes in-frame clones alone and lacks a portion of them. The sample shows 70,000 to 85,000 clones, roughly 82% of them seen only once. In germline, CDR1 is MNHEY, CDR2 SVGAGI. The CDR3 has 15 residues. V lost 5 bases, J lost 2 bases, and 13 bases lay in between. The sample was peripheral blood, taken on day 0 of AZD1222 vaccination. This receptor was obtained from an adult in good health. The chain recombines TRBV6-5 with TRBJ2-1; the D gene is possibly TRBD2 (5 bases). In DNA, the CDR3 is TGTGCCAGCAGTAGAGCTAGCCGAACCTACAATGAGCAGTTCTTC. Amino acid sequence: CASSRASRTYNEQFF.